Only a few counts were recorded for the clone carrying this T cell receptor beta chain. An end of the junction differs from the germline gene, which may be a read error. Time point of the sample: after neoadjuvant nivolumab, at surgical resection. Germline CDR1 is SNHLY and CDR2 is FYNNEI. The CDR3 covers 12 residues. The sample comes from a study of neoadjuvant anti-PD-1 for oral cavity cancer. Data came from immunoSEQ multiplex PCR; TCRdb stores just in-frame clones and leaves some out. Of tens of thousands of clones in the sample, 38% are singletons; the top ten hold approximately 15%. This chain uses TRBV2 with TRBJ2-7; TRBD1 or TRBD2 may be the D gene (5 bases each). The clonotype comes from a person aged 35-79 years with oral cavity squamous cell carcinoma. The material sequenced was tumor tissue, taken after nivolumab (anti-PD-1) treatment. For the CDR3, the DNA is TGTGCCAGCTCCCGGTTGAGGGGACCGCACGACTTC. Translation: CASSRLRGPHDF.